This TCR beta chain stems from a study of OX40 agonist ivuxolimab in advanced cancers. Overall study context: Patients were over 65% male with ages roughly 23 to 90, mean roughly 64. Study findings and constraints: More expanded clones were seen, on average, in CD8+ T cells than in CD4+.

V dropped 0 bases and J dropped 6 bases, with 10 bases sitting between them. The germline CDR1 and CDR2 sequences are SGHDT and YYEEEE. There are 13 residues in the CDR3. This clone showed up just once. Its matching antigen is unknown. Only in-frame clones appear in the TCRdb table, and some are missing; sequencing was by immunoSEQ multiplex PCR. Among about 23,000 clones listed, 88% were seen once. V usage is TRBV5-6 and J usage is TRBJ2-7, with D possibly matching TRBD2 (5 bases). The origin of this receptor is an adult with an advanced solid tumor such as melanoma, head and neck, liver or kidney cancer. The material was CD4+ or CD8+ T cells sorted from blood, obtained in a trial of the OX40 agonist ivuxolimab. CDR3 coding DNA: TGTGCCAGCAGCTTGGCCCTCCGGGGCGAGCAGTACTTC. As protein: CASSLALRGEQYF.